The T cell receptor beta chain described here comes from a study of T cells after yellow fever vaccination. Study details: Fractions with few cells were prepared using SMART-Seq v4 Ultra Low Input. Study-level findings and limits: A weaker but faster secondary response was observed, peaking on day 5 versus 15.

CDR3 length: 14 amino acids. V lost 1 base, J lost 3 bases, and 10 bases lay in between. CDR1 is SGHRS, CDR2 YFSETQ, per germline. One entry per CDR3 protein results from TCRdb running MiXCR on the 5' RACE reads. The sample has hundreds of thousands of distinct CDR3 sequences, roughly 3.5% seen once. This clonotype was seen a handful of times. As yet, its antigen is unknown. The receptor was derived from a young man who received the YFV17D yellow fever vaccine. Sequenced material: PBMCs, taken on the day of the yellow fever booster vaccination. This sequence joins TRBV5-1 and TRBJ2-5, with TRBD1 as a possible D gene (5 bases). CDR3 DNA sequence: TGCGCCAGCAGCTTGAGGGGTACTGAAGAGACCCAGTACTTC. This codes for CASSLRGTEETQYF.